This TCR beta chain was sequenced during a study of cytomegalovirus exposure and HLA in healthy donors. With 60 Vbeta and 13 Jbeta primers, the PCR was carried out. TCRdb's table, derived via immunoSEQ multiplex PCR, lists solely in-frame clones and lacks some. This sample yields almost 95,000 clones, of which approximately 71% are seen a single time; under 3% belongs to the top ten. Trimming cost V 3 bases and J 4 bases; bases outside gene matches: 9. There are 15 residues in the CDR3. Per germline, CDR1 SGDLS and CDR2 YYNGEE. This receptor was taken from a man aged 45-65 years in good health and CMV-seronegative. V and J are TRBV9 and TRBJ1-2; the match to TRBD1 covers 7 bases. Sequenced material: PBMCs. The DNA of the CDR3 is TGTGCCAGCAGCGCTTACCTCACAGGGGTCTATGGCTACACCTTC. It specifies CASSAYLTGVYGYTF.